The 27 T cell receptor beta chains given below trace back to one sample, sequenced in a study of Ad26.COV2.S vaccination and SARS-CoV-2 variants. Treatment specified: roughly 19 received Ad26.COV2.S at low or high dose, single or two shots; several received placebo; per-sample allocation not given. Day 63 after the first injection of vaccine or placebo was the sampling time. The data were produced by immunoSEQ multiplex PCR, yet TCRdb's version contains in-frame clones alone and is incomplete. The profile shows around 320,000 clones, around 84% of them singletons. Sequences were derived from peripheral blood, sampled in a trial of Ad26.COV2.S vaccine versus placebo. The source of these receptors is a person between 18 and 65 years old who received the Ad26.COV2.S COVID-19 vaccine or a placebo.

The chain joins TRBV5-8 to TRBJ1-1; D is unclear. Germline-derived CDR1 and CDR2 are SGHTS and YDEGEE. V was cut by 6 bases and J by 1 base, with 13 bases left in between. This CDR3 spans 14 amino acids. The CDR3 DNA reads as TGTGCCAGCACCCGCGGCCGCCAGAACACTGAAGCTTTCTTT. Its translation: CASTRGRQNTEAFF.

In nucleotides, the CDR3 is TGCGCCAGCAGCTTGTCTGGGCTAGCGGGGACCACAGATACGCAGTATTTT. This gives the protein CASSLSGLAGTTDTQYF. This rearrangement joins TRBV5-1 to TRBJ2-3; 9 bases are a match to TRBD2. Unmatched junction bases numbered 8, after V lost 1 base and J lost 2 bases. The CDR3 sequence is 17 residues long. Per germline, CDR1 SGHRS and CDR2 YFSETQ.

The chain links TRBV7-2 to TRBJ1-1, with TRBD1 as a possible D gene (5 bases). Germline V gene lookup returns CDR1 SGHTA and CDR2 FQGNSA. Deletions cut 1 base from V and 1 base from J, with 10 bases between. CDR3 length equals 15 residues. As DNA, the CDR3 is TGTGCCAGCAGCTTAGTGGGGGGGAAGAACACTGAAGCTTTCTTT. Amino acids: CASSLVGGKNTEAFF. Full variable domain (outside the CDR3, taken from reference TRBV7-2 and TRBJ1-1): GAGVSQSPSNKVTEKGKDVELRCDPISGHTALYWYRQSLGQGLEFLIYFQGNSAPDKSGLPSDRFSAERTGGSVSTLTIQRTQQEDSAVYLCASSLVGGKNTEAFFGQGTRLTVV.

This rearrangement joins TRBV15 to TRBJ1-5; D unresolved. Trimming pared 1 base from V and 6 bases from J, leaving 10 bases between. The germline V gene encodes CDR1 LNHNV and CDR2 YYDKDF (reference sequence). The CDR3 spans 14 residues. CDR3 sequence reads: CATSRAGGRQPQHF. Written as DNA, the CDR3 is TGTGCCACCAGCAGAGCGGGTGGGCGTCAGCCCCAGCATTTT.

This CDR3 is CASSLFSGGAYEQYF. The CDR3 DNA reads TGCGCCAGCAGCTTGTTTAGCGGGGGGGCCTACGAGCAGTACTTC. J is TRBJ2-7 and V is TRBV5-1; 11 nucleotides align to TRBD2. CDR3 size: 15 residues. Germline-derived CDR1 and CDR2 are SGHRS and YFSETQ. J gave up 2 bases and V 1 base, and 2 bases lay outside the gene matches.

The chain recombines TRBV2 with TRBJ2-3; D is possibly TRBD1 (5 bases). V was shortened by 3 bases and J by 4 bases, with 11 bases between the two germline ends. Germline lookup yields CDR1 SNHLY and CDR2 FYNNEI. The CDR3 sequence is 14 residues long. CDR3 loop: CASSDVTGADTQYF. The DNA of the CDR3 is TGTGCCAGCAGTGATGTCACAGGTGCAGATACGCAGTATTTT.

This clone was found once. The gene calls are TRBV27 and TRBJ2-7; a possible D gene is TRBD2 (7 bases). Trimming removed 6 bases at V and 5 bases at J, with 17 bases between. Germline V CDR1 and CDR2: MNHEY, SMNVEV (reference sequence). The CDR3 is made up of 14 amino acids. DNA of the CDR3: TGTGCCAGCAGAACCTTGGGGGGGCGAGACGAGCAGTACTTC. This sequence encodes CASRTLGGRDEQYF.

The chain combines TRBV5-1 with TRBJ2-2; D is possibly TRBD1 or TRBD2 (5 bases each). Per germline, CDR1 SGHRS and CDR2 YFSETQ. The CDR3 is 13 residues long. Trimming removed 2 bases at V and 8 bases at J, with 10 bases between. In nucleotides, the CDR3 is TGCGCCAGCAGCTTAAGGGACGAAGGGGAGCTGTTTTTT. As protein: CASSLRDEGELFF.

This chain links TRBV4-2 with TRBJ2-5; D is perhaps TRBD1 (6 bases). The germline V gene has CDR1 LGHNA and CDR2 YNFKEQ. This CDR3 comprises 14 residues. V lost 3 bases and J 2 bases, leaving 10 bases between the germline ends. The CDR3 reads CASSQTGFQETQYF. CDR3 DNA sequence: TGTGCCAGCAGCCAGACAGGCTTTCAAGAGACCCAGTACTTC.

The rearrangement uses TRBV5-4 and TRBJ2-7; D is perhaps TRBD2 (6 bases). The CDR3 runs 15 residues. Trimming left V 3 bases short and J 2 bases short, with 15 bases between. Germline CDR1 and CDR2: SGHNT and YYREEE (reference sequence). The CDR3 region has the DNA TGTGCCAGCAGCTCGTCGTTTGGGGGGACCTACGAGCAGTACTTC. Protein product: CASSSSFGGTYEQYF.

The chain has TRBV19 and TRBJ2-2; TRBD1 might be the D (5 bases). Trimming stripped 7 bases from V and 3 bases from J, with 15 bases between. This CDR3 is built from 15 residues. CDR1 and CDR2 (germline): LNHDA, SQIVND (reference sequence). The CDR3 sequence is CASTGLPGYTGELFF. Here the CDR3 DNA reads TGTGCCAGTACTGGGCTGCCAGGGTACACCGGGGAGCTGTTTTTT. Supplemented by reference TRBV19 and TRBJ2-2, the full variable domain reads DGGITQSPKYLFRKEGQNVTLSCEQNLNHDAMYWYRQDPGQGLRLIYYSQIVNDFQKGDIAEGYSVSREKKESFPLTVTSAQKNPTAFYLCASTGLPGYTGELFFGEGSRLTVL.

The CDR3 loop is CAWSVRSWTLRDGYTF. DNA of the CDR3: TGTGCCTGGAGTGTTAGGAGCTGGACATTGAGAGATGGCTACACCTTC. V usage is TRBV30 and J usage is TRBJ1-2; a weak D match, TRBD1 (5 bases). V lost 0 bases to trimming and J lost 6 bases, with 20 bases between them. This CDR3 comprises 16 residues. From germline, CDR1 is GTSNPN and CDR2 SVGIG (reference sequence).

The gene calls are TRBV5-1 and TRBJ2-2, with TRBD2 as a possible D gene (5 bases). Germline lookup yields CDR1 SGHRS and CDR2 YFSETQ. V was pared by 0 bases and J by 6 bases, with 9 bases between. The CDR3 loop spans 14 amino acids. The CDR3 reads CASSLATGAGELFF. DNA of the CDR3: TGCGCCAGCAGCTTGGCGACCGGGGCCGGGGAGCTGTTTTTT.

The chain links TRBV5-6 to TRBJ1-5, with 11 bases that match TRBD1. This CDR3 is built from 16 residues. CDR1 is SGHDT, CDR2 YYEEEE, per germline. Trimming cost V 4 bases and J 0 bases; bases outside gene matches: 3. This CDR3 is CASSRDRGGSNQPQHF. The CDR3 nucleotides are TGTGCCAGCAGCCGGGACAGGGGGGGTAGCAATCAGCCCCAGCATTTT.

This clone was observed once. V usage is TRBV2 and J usage is TRBJ1-1, with a weak D call TRBD1 (6 bases). This CDR3 has 14 amino acids. Germline V gene sequence: CDR1 SNHLY, CDR2 FYNNEI. V gave up 6 bases and J gave up 4 bases, with 15 bases separating them. The CDR3 bases are TGTGCCAGCAGCTTCCCCCAGACAGGCACTGAAGCTTTCTTT. Translation gives CASSFPQTGTEAFF.

The chain uses TRBV20-1 and TRBJ2-1; the D is unclear. Looked up from germline, CDR1 is DFQATT and CDR2 is SNEGSKA (reference sequence). V gave up 4 bases and J gave up 7 bases, with 8 bases separating them. The CDR3 totals 11 residues. The CDR3 is CSAKTVNEQFF. The CDR3 bases are TGCAGTGCTAAGACGGTGAATGAGCAGTTCTTC.

This clone occurred a few times. The chain couples TRBV14 to TRBJ2-5; D ambiguous. Germline CDR1 SGHDN, CDR2 FVKESK. V was cut by 1 base and J by 5 bases, with 17 bases left in between. The CDR3 runs to 16 residues. The CDR3 DNA follows: TGTGCCAGCAGCCAAGTTCGCGGCCAACGGCGGGAGACCCAGTACTTC. Translation: CASSQVRGQRRETQYF.

The J gene is TRBJ2-1, the V gene TRBV18; D may be TRBD2 (5 bases). Germline lookup yields CDR1 KGHSH and CDR2 LQKENI. V was shortened by 0 bases and J by 6 bases, with 27 bases between the two germline ends. This CDR3 is built from 20 residues. CDR3 in DNA: TGTGCCAGCTCACCACCTAAAGTATCAGGACTCTCGTCGTCGGCCAATGAGCAGTTCTTC. Amino acid sequence: CASSPPKVSGLSSSANEQFF. Supplemented by reference TRBV18 and TRBJ2-1, the full variable domain reads NAGVMQNPRHLVRRRGQEARLRCSPMKGHSHVYWYRQLPEEGLKFMVYLQKENIIDESGMPKERFSAEFPKEGPSILRIQQVVRGDSAAYFCASSPPKVSGLSSSANEQFFGPGTRLTVL.

The chain couples TRBV11-2 to TRBJ2-3; unclear D gene. Germline loops: CDR1 SGHAT, CDR2 FQNNGV. With 1 base removed from V and 0 bases from J, the gap between germline ends came to 8 bases. There are 15 residues in the CDR3. CDR3 sequence: CASSLGEFSTDTQYF. The CDR3 nucleotides are TGTGCCAGCAGCTTAGGAGAGTTTAGCACAGATACGCAGTATTTT.

The chain joins TRBV5-1 to TRBJ1-2; D possibly corresponds to TRBD1 (5 bases). Trimming cost V 0 bases and J 4 bases, with 13 bases left between them. This CDR3 comprises 15 residues. Germline lookup yields CDR1 SGHRS and CDR2 YFSETQ. In DNA, the CDR3 is TGCGCCAGCAGCTTGGATTATAGGGGTAGCTATGGCTACACCTTC. Its translation: CASSLDYRGSYGYTF.

V gene TRBV10-2 combines with J gene TRBJ2-7; 10 bases map to TRBD1. Germline loops: CDR1 WSHSY, CDR2 SAAADI. The V and J ends lost 7 bases and 3 bases, in that order; junction bases with no gene match: 3. This CDR3 contains 13 residues. CDR3 DNA sequence: TGCGCCAGCATACGGGACAGGGGCTACGAGCAGTACTTC. Protein: CASIRDRGYEQYF.

V is TRBV4-3 and J is TRBJ1-1; D gene unclear. CDR1 and CDR2 from the germline V gene are LGHNA and YSLEER. V shed 0 bases and J shed 4 bases, with 12 bases lying between them. The CDR3 covers 15 residues. CDR3 DNA sequence: TGCGCCAGCAGCCAAGAGCCGGGTGGGGTCACTGAAGCTTTCTTT. Translated, it gives CASSQEPGGVTEAFF.

The V and J genes are TRBV25-1 and TRBJ1-4; D is uncertain. The CDR3 loop spans 13 amino acids. In germline, CDR1 is MGHDK, CDR2 SYGVNS. V was trimmed by 4 bases and J by 8 bases, leaving 11 bases between them. The CDR3 sequence is CASSGTQEEKLFF. CDR3 nucleotide sequence: TGTGCCAGCAGTGGTACCCAGGAGGAAAAACTGTTTTTT.

The V and J genes are TRBV27 and TRBJ1-2; no definite D call. Germline values: CDR1 MNHEY, CDR2 SMNVEV (reference sequence). The CDR3 totals 14 residues. Trimming removed 5 bases from V and 8 bases from J, with 18 bases in between. CDR3 DNA sequence: TGTGCCAGCAGTCCCGCATGGGAGCTGGGGGGCTACACCTTC. Encoded protein: CASSPAWELGGYTF.

The chain couples TRBV9 to TRBJ2-1, with 7 bases aligning to TRBD2. J lost 4 bases, V lost 0 bases, and 7 bases had no gene match. Germline CDR1 and CDR2: SGDLS and YYNGEE. CDR3 length equals 16 residues. In DNA, the CDR3 is TGTGCCAGCAGCGTAGGGACGAGCGGGGCTTACAATGAGCAGTTCTTC. It specifies CASSVGTSGAYNEQFF.

The chain is built from TRBV2 and TRBJ2-1; D unresolved. V was pared by 6 bases and J by 8 bases, with 11 bases between. CDR1 SNHLY and CDR2 FYNNEI come from the germline V gene. The CDR3 runs 12 residues. CDR3 DNA sequence: TGTGCCAGCAGAAGAAATGGAGATGAGCAGTTCTTC. It yields the protein CASRRNGDEQFF.

The CDR3 region is CASSTSGVGTAYNEQFF. DNA of the CDR3: TGTGCCAGCAGCACCAGTGGGGTGGGCACCGCCTACAATGAGCAGTTCTTC. The gene calls are TRBV7-3 and TRBJ2-1; D is ambiguous. V lost 5 bases, J lost 2 bases, and 19 bases lay in between. The CDR3 extends over 17 amino acids. The germline gives CDR1 SGHTA, CDR2 FQGTGA.